This entry lists 26 T cell receptor beta chains sequenced from one sample in a study of identical twins (dated by TCRdb to 2016 to 2017). The library was produced with 5' RACE. These reads were obtained on an Illumina HiSeq 2000. TCRdb passed the public sequencing reads through fastp at Q25 and MiXCR, retaining productive beta sequences. Each CDR3 protein gets just one entry, which takes the most common genes and DNA from the rows behind it. A total of 460,000 or so distinct CDR3 sequences appear in this sample, 12% to 15% of them only once. The top ten clones comprise about 0.53% of the sample. The same sample was also studied in work on yellow fever vaccine responses in identical twins.

The sample was CD4+ T cells sorted from blood. These receptors came from a woman aged 18-35 years in good health.

The V and J genes are TRBV12-3 or TRBV12-4 and TRBJ2-7; D call uncertain. V was pared by 3 bases and J by 2 bases, with 5 bases between. The CDR3 runs to 12 residues. CDR3 sequence: CASSFKAYEQYF. The CDR3 nucleotides are TGTGCCAGCAGTTTTAAGGCCTACGAGCAGTACTTC.

This clonotype was counted at least ten times. The genes are TRBV29-1 and TRBJ2-2; 10 positions agree with TRBD2. V shed 4 bases and J 6 bases; nucleotides not matched to a gene: 5. The CDR3 extends over 14 amino acids. CDR1 and CDR2 from the germline V gene are SQVTM and ANQGSEA. The CDR3 DNA reads as TGCAGCGTTGGATGGCTAGCGGGAGCCGGGGAGCTGTTTTTT. Amino acids: CSVGWLAGAGELFF.

This clonotype was seen at least ten times. This chain uses TRBV12-3 or TRBV12-4 with TRBJ2-3, with D perhaps TRBD2 (5 bases). The V and J ends lost 2 bases and 3 bases respectively, with 9 bases between them. The CDR3 loop spans 14 amino acids. Here the CDR3 reads CASSLRSGTDTQYF. The CDR3, as DNA: TGTGCCAGCAGTTTAAGGTCGGGGACAGATACGCAGTATTTT.

There are many counts of this clonotype. CDR3 residues: CASSQVENEQFF. CDR3 DNA sequence: TGTGCCAGCAGCCAAGTGGAGAATGAGCAGTTCTTC. The chain links TRBV3-1 to TRBJ2-1; no firm D call. This CDR3 comprises 12 residues. V lost 1 base to trimming and J lost 7 bases, with 5 bases between them. Germline assignment: CDR1 LGHDT and CDR2 YNNKEL (reference sequence).

The rearrangement joins TRBV19 to TRBJ2-3; D is unresolved. CDR3 length: 16 residues. Germline V lookup: CDR1 LNHDA, CDR2 SQIVND (reference sequence). V dropped 5 bases and J dropped 2 bases, with 17 bases sitting between them. CDR3 sequence (DNA): TGTGCCAGTAGTCTCCGACATGCCTCCATCACAGATACGCAGTATTTT. Protein sequence: CASSLRHASITDTQYF.

This clonotype was recorded a few times. The genes are TRBV4-3 and TRBJ2-7; the D gene is possibly TRBD1 (6 bases). This CDR3 is built from 14 residues. Germline CDR1 LGHNA, CDR2 YSLEER. V was trimmed by 5 bases and J by 2 bases, leaving 13 bases between them. CDR3 loop: CASSDPDSAYEQYF. In DNA, the CDR3 is TGCGCCAGCAGCGACCCGGACAGTGCCTACGAGCAGTACTTC.

This clonotype turned up a few times. The gene calls are TRBV5-1 and TRBJ2-1, with a possible D match to TRBD1 (6 bases). Germline-derived CDR1 and CDR2 are SGHRS and YFSETQ. V dropped 0 bases and J dropped 4 bases, with 23 bases sitting between them. The CDR3 has 19 residues. The CDR3 loop is CASSLGSTGMSRTYNEQFF. CDR3 coding DNA: TGCGCCAGCAGCTTGGGTTCAACAGGGATGAGTAGAACATACAATGAGCAGTTCTTC.

This clonotype was counted only a few times. The chain recombines TRBV12-3 or TRBV12-4 with TRBJ2-3; a weak D match, TRBD2 (6 bases). This CDR3 region has 14 residues. V was trimmed by 3 bases and J by 6 bases, leaving 13 bases between them. CDR3 in DNA: TGTGCCAGCAGTTTCCGGACGGAGGGGGATACGCAGTATTTT. Residues: CASSFRTEGDTQYF.

The J gene is TRBJ2-1, the V gene TRBV6-1; 12 positions match TRBD2. Per germline, CDR1 MNHNS and CDR2 SASEGT. The CDR3 sequence is 14 residues long. Trimming removed 5 bases from V and 9 bases from J; junction bases left unmatched: 5. The CDR3 protein is CASSRLAGESEQFF. CDR3 sequence (DNA): TGTGCCAGCAGTAGACTAGCGGGGGAGTCTGAGCAGTTCTTC.

J is TRBJ1-1 and V is TRBV6-1; D possibly corresponds to TRBD1 (6 bases). This CDR3 is built from 13 residues. Trimming removed 10 bases at V and 1 base at J, with 13 bases between. The germline V gene has CDR1 MNHNS and CDR2 SASEGT. CDR3 bases: TGTGCCACCAAACAGGGTTCGAACACTGAAGCTTTCTTT. Translated: CATKQGSNTEAFF.

At least ten counts were recorded for this clonotype. The chain combines TRBV5-1 with TRBJ2-1; D call uncertain. Trimming cost V 4 bases and J 15 bases, with 20 bases left between them. Per the germline V gene, CDR1 is SGHRS and CDR2 is YFSETQ. This CDR3 region has 13 residues. CDR3 DNA sequence: TGCGCCAGCAGCCCTACCGGAGAAGAAAGGTGGTTCTTC. It codes for CASSPTGEERWFF.

The gene calls are TRBV12-3 or TRBV12-4 and TRBJ2-4; 10 nucleotides line up with TRBD2. V gave up 3 bases and J gave up 14 bases; unmatched junction bases: 4. The CDR3 contains 12 residues. DNA of the CDR3: TGTGCCAGCAGTTTCGAACTAGCGGGGAAGTACTTC. Translated: CASSFELAGKYF.

This clonotype has at least ten counts. The rearrangement joins TRBV2 to TRBJ2-2; D gene uncertain. Trimming cost V 4 bases and J 2 bases, with 8 bases left between them. From germline, CDR1 is SNHLY and CDR2 FYNNEI. The CDR3 runs to 14 residues. The CDR3 is CASSGWQNTGELFF. CDR3 nucleotides: TGTGCCAGCAGTGGTTGGCAAAACACCGGGGAGCTGTTTTTT.

The table lists this clonotype with a few counts. This chain connects TRBV7-3 to TRBJ2-3; 7 nucleotides align to TRBD2. This CDR3 is built from 15 residues. V was clipped by 1 base and J by 4 bases; unmatched bases: 5. Looked up from germline, CDR1 is SGHTA and CDR2 is FQGTGA. The CDR3 DNA reads as TGTGCCAGCAGCTTAAGAGCGGGGAGCCCAGATACGCAGTATTTT. Translating it yields CASSLRAGSPDTQYF.

This clonotype has only a few counts. The CDR3 DNA reads as TGTGCCAGCAGCAAAGGTCCCACGGAACGCTACGAGCAGTACTTC. Amino acids: CASSKGPTERYEQYF. This chain connects TRBV21-1 to TRBJ2-7; the tabulated D call, TRBD1, remains unverified against the DNA. TRBV21-1 is marked as a pseudogene. The CDR3 has 15 residues.

This clonotype was observed a handful of times. The genes are TRBV29-1 and TRBJ2-7; TRBD1 is a possible D gene (6 bases). Trimming removed 2 bases at V and 2 bases at J, with 7 bases between. CDR1 is SQVTM and CDR2 is ANQGSEA in the germline V gene. The CDR3 extends over 12 amino acids. In DNA form, the CDR3 reads TGCAGCGTTGAAAGGGGGACCTACGAGCAGTACTTC. Its protein is CSVERGTYEQYF.

The chain combines TRBV29-1 with TRBJ1-1; TRBD1 might be the D (6 bases). This CDR3 contains 13 residues. The germline V gene has CDR1 SQVTM and CDR2 ANQGSEA. Trimming left V 6 bases short and J 5 bases short, with 16 bases between. The CDR3 DNA is TGCAGCGTGGCCGGGACAATAATAACTGAAGCTTTCTTT. It codes for CSVAGTIITEAFF.

The chain is built from TRBV6-2 or TRBV6-3 and TRBJ2-1; 7 nucleotides align to TRBD2. The germline CDR1 and CDR2 sequences are MNHEY and SVGEGT. This CDR3 is built from 14 residues. Trimming cost V 6 bases and J 5 bases; bases outside gene matches: 7. The CDR3, as DNA: TGTGCCAGCAGCCGCCCAAGCGGGAACAATGAGCAGTTCTTC. Translation: CASSRPSGNNEQFF.

Only a few counts were recorded for this clonotype. The chain uses TRBV12-3 or TRBV12-4 and TRBJ2-1; 7 nucleotides line up with TRBD1. Germline trimming cut 2 bases from V and 2 bases from J; bases unmatched to any gene: 6. CDR3 length equals 16 residues. CDR3 residues: CASSLSRQGPYNEQFF. CDR3 nucleotides: TGTGCCAGCAGTTTATCCCGACAGGGCCCCTACAATGAGCAGTTCTTC.

The V gene is TRBV29-1, the J gene TRBJ2-5; 7 bases are a match to TRBD1. The V gene's germline CDR1 is SQVTM and CDR2 ANQGSEA. The CDR3 sequence is 16 residues long. The V segment lost 0 bases and the J segment 5 bases; nucleotides outside the gene matches: 12. In DNA form, the CDR3 reads TGCAGCGTTGAAGATAGAAGGGGGCCGTCTATGGAGACCCAGTACTTC. It is translated as CSVEDRRGPSMETQYF.

The chain joins TRBV2 to TRBJ2-1, with 15 bases lining up with TRBD2. This CDR3 has 15 amino acids. With V trimmed by 4 bases and J by 7 bases, 2 bases remained unmatched. Per the germline V gene, CDR1 is SNHLY and CDR2 is FYNNEI. The CDR3 loop is CASSAGTSGGNEQFF. The CDR3 DNA is TGTGCCAGCAGTGCCGGGACTAGCGGGGGGAATGAGCAGTTCTTC.

The chain uses TRBV9 and TRBJ2-3; 11 bases align to TRBD2. The J segment lost 5 bases and the V segment lost 5 bases, leaving 10 bases of the junction unmatched. Germline V lookup: CDR1 SGDLS, CDR2 YYNGEE. This CDR3 comprises 16 residues. CDR3 DNA sequence: TGTGCCAGCAGTCTTAGCGGGAGGGCCTTCGGAGATACGCAGTATTTT. This sequence encodes CASSLSGRAFGDTQYF. The whole variable domain, remainder taken from reference TRBV9 and TRBJ2-3, is DSGVTQTPKHLITATGQRVTLRCSPRSGDLSVYWYQQSLDQGLQFLIQYYNGEERAKGNILERFSAQQFPDLHSELNLSSLELGDSALYFCASSLSGRAFGDTQYFGPGTRLTVL.

This clonotype was detected a few times. J is TRBJ2-1 and V is TRBV29-1; D possibly corresponds to TRBD2 (6 bases). V shed 6 bases and J shed 4 bases, with 10 bases lying between them. CDR1 SQVTM and CDR2 ANQGSEA come from the germline V gene. This CDR3 region has 12 residues. The chain's CDR3 is CSVRRGYNEQFF. In DNA, the CDR3 is TGCAGCGTGCGCCGGGGGTACAATGAGCAGTTCTTC.

This clonotype was detected only a few times. The chain has TRBV6-5 and TRBJ2-5; 7 bases are shared with TRBD2. V shed 0 bases, J shed 2 bases, and the junction held 6 bases outside the gene matches. CDR3 length: 16 residues. In germline, CDR1 is MNHEY, CDR2 SVGAGI. The CDR3 here is CASSYSGGVRQETQYF. The CDR3 DNA sequence: TGTGCCAGCAGTTACTCTGGGGGGGTAAGGCAAGAGACCCAGTACTTC.

This chain joins TRBV20-1 and TRBJ2-3; 7 bases map to TRBD1. CDR3 length equals 14 residues. Trimming at V came to 6 bases and at J to 2 bases, leaving 8 bases not matched to a gene. Per the germline V gene, CDR1 is DFQATT and CDR2 is SNEGSKA (reference sequence). The CDR3 coding sequence is TGCAGTGCCTGGGGACAGAAGTCCACAGATACGCAGTATTTT. As protein: CSAWGQKSTDTQYF.

V and J are TRBV4-1 and TRBJ2-2; D perhaps matches TRBD2 (5 bases). The CDR3 totals 13 residues. Germline V gives CDR1 MGHRA, CDR2 YSYEKL. The V and J ends lost 3 bases and 6 bases respectively, with 8 bases between them. The CDR3 DNA sequence: TGCGCCAGCAGCCAGAGCGGCGCCGGGGAGCTGTTTTTT. It specifies CASSQSGAGELFF.